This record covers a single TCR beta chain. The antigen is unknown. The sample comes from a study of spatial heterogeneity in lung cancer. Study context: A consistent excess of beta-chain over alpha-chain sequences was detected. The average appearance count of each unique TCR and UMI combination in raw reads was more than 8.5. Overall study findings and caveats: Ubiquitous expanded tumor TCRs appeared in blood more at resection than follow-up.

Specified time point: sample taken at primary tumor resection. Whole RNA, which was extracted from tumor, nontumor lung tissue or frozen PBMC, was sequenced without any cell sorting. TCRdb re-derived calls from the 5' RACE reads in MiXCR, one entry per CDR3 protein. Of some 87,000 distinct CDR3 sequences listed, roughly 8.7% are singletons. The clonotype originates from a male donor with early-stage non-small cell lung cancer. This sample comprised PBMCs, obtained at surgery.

This chain's CDR3 is CASSKGQGKTSYEQYF. The CDR3, as DNA: TGCGCCAGCAGCAAGGGACAGGGGAAGACCTCCTACGAGCAGTACTTC. The rearrangement uses TRBV5-1 and TRBJ2-7; 10 bases line up with TRBD1. V dropped 4 bases and J dropped 0; count of bases not matched to a gene: 7. Germline assignment: CDR1 SGHRS and CDR2 YFSETQ. The CDR3 runs 16 residues.